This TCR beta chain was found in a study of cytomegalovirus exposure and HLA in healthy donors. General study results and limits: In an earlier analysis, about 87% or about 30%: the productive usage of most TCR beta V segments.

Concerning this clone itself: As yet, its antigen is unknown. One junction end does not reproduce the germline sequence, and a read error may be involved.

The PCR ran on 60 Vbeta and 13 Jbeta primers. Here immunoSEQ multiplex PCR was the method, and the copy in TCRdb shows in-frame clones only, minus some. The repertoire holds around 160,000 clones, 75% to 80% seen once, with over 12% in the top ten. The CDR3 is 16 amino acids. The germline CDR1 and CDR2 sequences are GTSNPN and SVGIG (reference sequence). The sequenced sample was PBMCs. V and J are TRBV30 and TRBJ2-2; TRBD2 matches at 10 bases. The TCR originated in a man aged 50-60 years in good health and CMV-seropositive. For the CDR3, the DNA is TGTGCCAGGAGCGGGGCCAGCGGGGGGGTATCCGGGGAGCTGTTTTTT. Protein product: CARSGASGGVSGELFF.